This T cell receptor beta chain was sequenced during a study of T cell changes during pregnancy in multiple sclerosis. Libraries were prepared by immunoSEQ multiplex PCR; TCRdb keeps only in-frame clonotypes and omits some of them. The table has tens of thousands of clones, roughly 93% seen once. Germline loops: CDR1 SGDLS, CDR2 YYNGEE. Trimming cost V 0 bases and J 8 bases, with 10 bases left between them. The CDR3 contains 13 residues. The specimen comprised peripheral blood, sampled in the second trimester of pregnancy. J is TRBJ2-3 and V is TRBV9, with D possibly TRBD2 on 6 matching bases. This TCR derives from a female donor in good health, enrolled as a control in a pregnancy study. CDR3 protein: CASSVAGSGTQYF. CDR3 in DNA: TGTGCCAGCAGCGTAGCTGGTAGCGGTACGCAGTATTTT.